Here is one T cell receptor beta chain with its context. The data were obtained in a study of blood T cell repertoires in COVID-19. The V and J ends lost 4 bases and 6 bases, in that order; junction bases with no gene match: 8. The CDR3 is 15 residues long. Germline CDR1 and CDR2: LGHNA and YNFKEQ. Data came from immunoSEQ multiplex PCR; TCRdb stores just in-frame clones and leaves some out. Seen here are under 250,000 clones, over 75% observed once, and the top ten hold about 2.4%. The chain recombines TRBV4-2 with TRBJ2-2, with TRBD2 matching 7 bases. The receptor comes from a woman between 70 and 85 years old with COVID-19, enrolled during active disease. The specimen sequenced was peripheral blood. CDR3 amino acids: CASSPLGGGAGELFF. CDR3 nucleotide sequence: TGTGCCAGCAGCCCTCTTGGGGGAGGGGCCGGGGAGCTGTTTTTT.